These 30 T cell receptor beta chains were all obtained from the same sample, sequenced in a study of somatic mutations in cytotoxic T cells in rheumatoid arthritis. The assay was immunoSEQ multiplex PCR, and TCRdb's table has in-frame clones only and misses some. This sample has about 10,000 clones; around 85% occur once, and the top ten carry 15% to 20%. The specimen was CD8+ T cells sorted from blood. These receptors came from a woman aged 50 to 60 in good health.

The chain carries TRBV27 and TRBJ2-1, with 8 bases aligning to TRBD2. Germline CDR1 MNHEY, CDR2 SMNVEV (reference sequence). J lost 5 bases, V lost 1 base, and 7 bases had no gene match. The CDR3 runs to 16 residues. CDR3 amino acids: CASSLWGGGSDNEQFF. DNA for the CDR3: TGTGCCAGCAGTTTATGGGGCGGGGGGTCCGACAATGAGCAGTTCTTC.

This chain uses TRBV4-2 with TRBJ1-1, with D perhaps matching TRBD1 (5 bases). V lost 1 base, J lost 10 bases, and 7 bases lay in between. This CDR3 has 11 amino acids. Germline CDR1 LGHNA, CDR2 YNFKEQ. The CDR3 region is CASSQATGAFF. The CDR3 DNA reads TGTGCCAGCAGCCAAGCCACAGGAGCTTTCTTT.

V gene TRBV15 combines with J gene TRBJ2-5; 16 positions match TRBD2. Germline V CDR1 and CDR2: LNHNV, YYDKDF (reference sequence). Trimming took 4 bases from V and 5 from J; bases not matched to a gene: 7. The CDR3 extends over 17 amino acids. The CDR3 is CATSTPGTSGREETQYF. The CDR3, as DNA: TGTGCCACCAGCACTCCCGGGACTAGCGGGAGGGAGGAGACCCAGTACTTC.

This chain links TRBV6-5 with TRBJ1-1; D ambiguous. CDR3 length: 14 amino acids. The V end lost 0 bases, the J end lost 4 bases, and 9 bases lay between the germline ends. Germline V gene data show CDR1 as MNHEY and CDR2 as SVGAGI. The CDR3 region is CASSYSASPTEAFF. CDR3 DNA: TGTGCCAGCAGTTACTCGGCATCGCCCACTGAAGCTTTCTTT.

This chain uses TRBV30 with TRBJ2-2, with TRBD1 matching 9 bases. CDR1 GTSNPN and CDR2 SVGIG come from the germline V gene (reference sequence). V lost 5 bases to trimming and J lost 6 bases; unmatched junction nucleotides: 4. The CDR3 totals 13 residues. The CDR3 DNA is TGTGCCTGGGGGACAGGGTCGGCCGGGGAGCTGTTTTTT. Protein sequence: CAWGTGSAGELFF.

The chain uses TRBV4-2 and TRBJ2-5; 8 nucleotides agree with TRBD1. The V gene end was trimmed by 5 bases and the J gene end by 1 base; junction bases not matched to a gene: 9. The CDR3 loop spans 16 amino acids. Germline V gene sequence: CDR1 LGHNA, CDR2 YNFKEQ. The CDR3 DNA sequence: TGTGCCAGCAGCGAAAGACAGGGGAGGCCCCAAGAGACCCAGTACTTC. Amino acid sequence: CASSERQGRPQETQYF.

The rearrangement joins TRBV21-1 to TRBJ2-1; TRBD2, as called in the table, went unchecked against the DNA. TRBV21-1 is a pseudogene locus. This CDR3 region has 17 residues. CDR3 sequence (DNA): TGTGCCAGCAGCTCCCGAAGGGGACTCAGATCTTACAATGAGCAGTTCTTC. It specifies CASSSRRGLRSYNEQFF.

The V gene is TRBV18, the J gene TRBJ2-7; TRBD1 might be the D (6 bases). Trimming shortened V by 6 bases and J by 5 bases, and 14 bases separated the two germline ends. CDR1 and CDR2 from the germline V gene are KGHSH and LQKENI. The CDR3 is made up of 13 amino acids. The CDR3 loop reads CASSLGPGDEQYF. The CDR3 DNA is TGTGCCAGCTCCTTGGGACCAGGGGACGAGCAGTACTTC.

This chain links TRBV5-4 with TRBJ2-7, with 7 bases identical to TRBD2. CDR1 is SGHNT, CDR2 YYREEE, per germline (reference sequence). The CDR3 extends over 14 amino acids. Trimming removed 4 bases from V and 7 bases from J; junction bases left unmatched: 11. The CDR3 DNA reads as TGTGCCAGCAGCACTCCCTTGGCCGGGGGGGAGCAGTACTTC. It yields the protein CASSTPLAGGEQYF.

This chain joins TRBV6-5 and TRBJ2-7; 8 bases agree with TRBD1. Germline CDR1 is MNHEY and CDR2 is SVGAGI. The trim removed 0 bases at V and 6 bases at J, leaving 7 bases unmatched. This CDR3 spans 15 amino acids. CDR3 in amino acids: CASSYSRGQVSEQYF. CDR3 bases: TGTGCCAGCAGTTACTCGAGGGGACAGGTTAGCGAGCAGTACTTC.

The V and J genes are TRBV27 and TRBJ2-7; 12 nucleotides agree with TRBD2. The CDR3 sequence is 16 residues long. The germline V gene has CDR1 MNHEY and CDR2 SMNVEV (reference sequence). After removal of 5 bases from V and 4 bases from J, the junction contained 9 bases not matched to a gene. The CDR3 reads CASSHGLAGSLYEQYF. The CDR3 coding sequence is TGTGCCAGCAGTCACGGACTAGCGGGATCCCTATACGAGCAGTACTTC.

For the CDR3, the DNA is TGTGCCAGCAGGTACTCAGCGAGGGGAGGTGAGCAGTTCTTC. This sequence encodes CASRYSARGGEQFF. J is TRBJ2-1 and V is TRBV27; possibly TRBD2 for D (6 bases). The CDR3 length is 14 residues. CDR1 and CDR2 (germline): MNHEY, SMNVEV (reference sequence). Trimming left V 6 bases short and J 9 bases short, with 18 bases between.

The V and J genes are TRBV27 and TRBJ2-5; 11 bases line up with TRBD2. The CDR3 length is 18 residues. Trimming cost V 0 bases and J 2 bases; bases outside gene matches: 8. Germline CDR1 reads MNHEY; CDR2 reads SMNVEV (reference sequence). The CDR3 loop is CASSLSIAGGGGQETQYF. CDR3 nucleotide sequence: TGTGCCAGCAGTTTATCGATAGCGGGAGGGGGGGGGCAAGAGACCCAGTACTTC.

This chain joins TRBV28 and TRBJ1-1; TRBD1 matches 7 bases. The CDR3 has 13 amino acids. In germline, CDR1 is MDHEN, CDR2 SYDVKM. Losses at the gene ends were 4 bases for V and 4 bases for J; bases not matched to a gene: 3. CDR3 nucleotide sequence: TGTGCCAGCAGTTCCGGACAGGCCACTGAAGCTTTCTTT. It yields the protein CASSSGQATEAFF.

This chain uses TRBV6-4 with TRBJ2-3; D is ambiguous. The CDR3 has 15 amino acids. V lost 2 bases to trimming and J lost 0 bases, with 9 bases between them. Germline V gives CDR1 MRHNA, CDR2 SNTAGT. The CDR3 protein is CASSDGLTSTDTQYF. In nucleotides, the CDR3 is TGTGCCAGCAGTGACGGCTTGACTAGCACAGATACGCAGTATTTT.

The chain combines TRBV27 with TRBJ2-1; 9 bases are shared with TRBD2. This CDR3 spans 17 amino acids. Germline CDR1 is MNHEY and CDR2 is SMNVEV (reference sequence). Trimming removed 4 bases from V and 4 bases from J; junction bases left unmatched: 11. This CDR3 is CASSWTWASGKYNEQFF. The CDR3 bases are TGTGCCAGCAGTTGGACCTGGGCTAGCGGGAAATACAATGAGCAGTTCTTC.

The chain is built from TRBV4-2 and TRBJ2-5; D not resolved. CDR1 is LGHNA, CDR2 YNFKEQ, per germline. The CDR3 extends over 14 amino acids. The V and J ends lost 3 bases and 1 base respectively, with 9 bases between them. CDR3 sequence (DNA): TGTGCCAGCAGCCACGGAGAGGTCCAAGAGACCCAGTACTTC. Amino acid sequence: CASSHGEVQETQYF.

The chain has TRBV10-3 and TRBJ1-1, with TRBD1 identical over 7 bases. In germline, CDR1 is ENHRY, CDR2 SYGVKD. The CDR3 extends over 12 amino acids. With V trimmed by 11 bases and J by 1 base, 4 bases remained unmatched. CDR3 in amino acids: CAARGTNTEAFF. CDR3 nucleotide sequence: TGTGCCGCCAGGGGGACGAACACTGAAGCTTTCTTT.

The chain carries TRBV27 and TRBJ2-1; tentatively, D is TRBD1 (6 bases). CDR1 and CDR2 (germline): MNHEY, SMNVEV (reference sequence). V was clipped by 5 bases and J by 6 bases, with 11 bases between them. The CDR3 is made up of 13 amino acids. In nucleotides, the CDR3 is TGTGCCAGCAGTCAGGGACACCTCAATGAGCAGTTCTTC. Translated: CASSQGHLNEQFF.

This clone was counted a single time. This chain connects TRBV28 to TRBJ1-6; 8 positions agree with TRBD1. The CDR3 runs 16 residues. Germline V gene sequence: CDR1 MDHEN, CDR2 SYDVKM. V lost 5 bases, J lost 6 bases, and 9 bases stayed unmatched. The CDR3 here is CASSRTGIPINSPLHF. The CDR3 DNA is TGTGCCAGCAGTAGGACAGGGATTCCGATTAATTCACCCCTCCACTTT.

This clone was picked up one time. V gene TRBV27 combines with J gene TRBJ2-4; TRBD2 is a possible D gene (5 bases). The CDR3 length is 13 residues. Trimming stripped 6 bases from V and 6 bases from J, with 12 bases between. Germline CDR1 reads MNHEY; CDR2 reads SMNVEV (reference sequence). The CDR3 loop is CASSPPRGNIQYF. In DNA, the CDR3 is TGTGCCAGCAGCCCCCCCCGGGGAAACATTCAGTACTTC.

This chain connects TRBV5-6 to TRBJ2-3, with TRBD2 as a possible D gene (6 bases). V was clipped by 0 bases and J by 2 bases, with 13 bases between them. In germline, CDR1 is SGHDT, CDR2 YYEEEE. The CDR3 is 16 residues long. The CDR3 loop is CASSLAGGRATDTQYF. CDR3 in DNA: TGTGCCAGCAGCTTGGCCGGGGGTAGGGCCACAGATACGCAGTATTTT. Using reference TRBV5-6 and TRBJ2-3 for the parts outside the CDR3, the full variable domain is DAGVTQSPTHLIKTRGQQVTLRCSPKSGHDTVSWYQQALGQGPQFIFQYYEEEERQRGNFPDRFSGHQFPNYSSELNVNALLLGDSALYLCASSLAGGRATDTQYFGPGTRLTVL.

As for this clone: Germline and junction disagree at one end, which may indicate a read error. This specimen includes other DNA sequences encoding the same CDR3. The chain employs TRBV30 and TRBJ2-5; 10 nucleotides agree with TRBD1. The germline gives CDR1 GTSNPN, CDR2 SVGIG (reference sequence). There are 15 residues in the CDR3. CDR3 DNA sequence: TGCGCCTGGACTGGGGGGACAGGGGCCGGAGAGACCCAGTACTTC. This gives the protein CAWTGGTGAGETQYF.

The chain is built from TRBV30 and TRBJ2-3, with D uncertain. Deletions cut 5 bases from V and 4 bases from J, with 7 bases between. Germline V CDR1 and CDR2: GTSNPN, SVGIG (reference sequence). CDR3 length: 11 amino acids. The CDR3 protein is CAWERSDTQYF. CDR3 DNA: TGTGCCTGGGAGAGGTCAGATACGCAGTATTTT.

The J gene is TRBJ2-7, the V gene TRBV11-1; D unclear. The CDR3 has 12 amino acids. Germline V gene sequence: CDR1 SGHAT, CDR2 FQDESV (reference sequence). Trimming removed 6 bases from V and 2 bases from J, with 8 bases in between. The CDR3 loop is CASSFSAYEQYF. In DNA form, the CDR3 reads TGTGCCAGCAGTTTCTCCGCCTACGAGCAGTACTTC.

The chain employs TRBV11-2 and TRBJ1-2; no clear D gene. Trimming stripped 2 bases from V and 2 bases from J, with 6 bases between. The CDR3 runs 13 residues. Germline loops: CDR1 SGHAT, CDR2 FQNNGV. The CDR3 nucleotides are TGTGCCAGCAGCTTATACAGAAACTATGGCTACACCTTC. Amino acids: CASSLYRNYGYTF.

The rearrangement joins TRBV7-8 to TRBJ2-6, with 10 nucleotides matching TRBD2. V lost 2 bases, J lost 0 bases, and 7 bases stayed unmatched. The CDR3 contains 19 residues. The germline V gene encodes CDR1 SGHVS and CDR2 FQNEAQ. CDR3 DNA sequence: TGTGCCAGCAGCTTATGGGAACTAGCGGGGAACTCTGGGGCCAACGTCCTGACTTTC. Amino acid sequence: CASSLWELAGNSGANVLTF. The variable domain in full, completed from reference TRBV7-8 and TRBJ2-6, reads GAGVSQSPRYKVAKRGQDVALRCDPISGHVSLFWYQQALGQGPEFLTYFQNEAQLDKSGLPSDRFFAERPEGSVSTLKIQRTQQEDSAVYLCASSLWELAGNSGANVLTFGAGSRLTVL.

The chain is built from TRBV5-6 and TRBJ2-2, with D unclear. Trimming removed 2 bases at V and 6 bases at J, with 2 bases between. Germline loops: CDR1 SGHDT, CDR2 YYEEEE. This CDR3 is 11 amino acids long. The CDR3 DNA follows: TGTGCCAGCAGCTTCGCCGGGGAGCTGTTTTTT. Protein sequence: CASSFAGELFF.

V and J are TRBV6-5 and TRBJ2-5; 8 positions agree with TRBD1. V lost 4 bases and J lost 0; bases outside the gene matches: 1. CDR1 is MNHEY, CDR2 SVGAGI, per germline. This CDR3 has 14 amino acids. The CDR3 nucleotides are TGTGCCAGCAGTTGGACAGGGTACCAAGAGACCCAGTACTTC. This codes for CASSWTGYQETQYF.

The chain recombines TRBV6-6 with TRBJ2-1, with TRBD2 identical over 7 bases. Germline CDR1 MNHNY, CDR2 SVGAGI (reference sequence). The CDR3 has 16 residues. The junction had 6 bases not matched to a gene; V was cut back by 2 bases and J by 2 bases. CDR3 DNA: TGTGCCAGCAGTTACGCCCTAGCGGCCGCCTACAATGAGCAGTTCTTC. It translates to CASSYALAAAYNEQFF.